These T cell receptor beta chains were read from a single sample in a study of shared clonotypes between healthy human individuals. Assay: immunoSEQ multiplex PCR; the TCRdb copy retains only in-frame clones and omits some. The profile shows a few million clones, about 93% of them singletons. Sequenced input: naive CD8+ T cells from PBMCs. The receptors shown here come from a man aged 18 to 30 in good health. Some clones in this sample may be carry-over from other donors' samples. Both conserved end residues are part of each CDR3.

CDR3	V	J
CASSAPGTGGTEAFF	TRBV9	TRBJ1-1
CASSPPGTRLEQYF	TRBV7-9	TRBJ2-7
CASSQDQASYEQYF	TRBV4-1	TRBJ2-7
CASTRGEETNTEAFF	TRBV4-1	TRBJ1-1
CSVEEPWAQETQYF	TRBV29-1	TRBJ2-5
CATSRNTGELFF	TRBV6-6	TRBJ2-2
CASSYHMGRNTEAFF	TRBV6-5	TRBJ1-1
CASSAGPSSTDTQYF	TRBV7-3	TRBJ2-3
CASSWGLAGGDEQFF	TRBV7-9	TRBJ2-1
CASSYSSPLNYGYTF	TRBV6-5	TRBJ1-2
CASSLTAMVEQFF	TRBV11-2	TRBJ2-1
CASSQDLAGARYEQYF	TRBV4-3	TRBJ2-7
CASRGTSGIDRSYEQYF	TRBV28	TRBJ2-7
CASSATLNVDNEQFF	TRBV6-5	TRBJ2-1
CASSSGQGEYYGYTF	TRBV5-6	TRBJ1-2